These T cell receptor beta chains were read from a single sample in a study of Graves' ophthalmopathy and Graves' hyperthyroidism. TCRdb independently ran MiXCR on the multiplex PCR reads; one entry per CDR3 protein. Found here are 350,000 to 450,000 distinct CDR3 sequences, 15% to 20% of them singletons; the top ten hold more than 1.5%. Sequencing was carried out using peripheral blood. These receptors were taken from a woman between 18 and 30 years old with Graves' ophthalmopathy. CDR3s include the opening cysteine and the closing phenylalanine or tryptophan. The D gene is left open where the match is weak. Size is stated for part of the rows, as once, few or many counts, or as a class when the clone is expanded.

d_call: -
v_call: TRBV9
j_call: TRBJ2-6
cdr3_length: 18
clone_size: many
cdr3_nt: TGTGCCAGCAGCGTAGTTTCGGGGGCCGAATCTGGGGCCAACGTCCTGACTTTC
cdr3_aa: CASSVVSGAESGANVLTF

d_call: TRBD1
v_call: TRBV6-1
j_call: TRBJ1-6
cdr3_length: 15
clone_size: many
cdr3_nt: TGTGCCAGCAGTCGGACAGGGGAGCTAAATTCACCCCTCCACTTT
cdr3_aa: CASSRTGELNSPLHF

d_call: TRBD1
v_call: TRBV2
j_call: TRBJ2-7
cdr3_length: 14
clone_size: -
cdr3_nt: TGTGCCAGCAGTTTCGACAGGGGGCTGTACGAGCAGTACTTC
cdr3_aa: CASSFDRGLYEQYF

d_call: -
v_call: TRBV6-2/TRBV6-3
j_call: TRBJ1-5
cdr3_length: 16
clone_size: many
cdr3_nt: TGTGCCAGCAGGAGGACCGAAAAACGGAGCAATCAGCCCCAGCATTTT
cdr3_aa: CASRRTEKRSNQPQHF

d_call: TRBD1
v_call: TRBV20-1
j_call: TRBJ1-1
cdr3_length: 9
clone_size: many
cdr3_nt: TGCAGTCTGGGACAGGGAGCTTTCTTT
cdr3_aa: CSLGQGAFF

d_call: -
v_call: TRBV6-2/TRBV6-3
j_call: TRBJ1-1
cdr3_length: 13
clone_size: many
cdr3_nt: TGTGCCAGCAGTTACCACGGGAGGACTGAAGCTTTCTTT
cdr3_aa: CASSYHGRTEAFF

d_call: TRBD1
v_call: TRBV12-5
j_call: TRBJ1-2
cdr3_length: 16
clone_size: many
cdr3_nt: TGTGCTAGTGGTTTGACAGGGGGTTCAACTAACTATGGCTACACCTTC
cdr3_aa: CASGLTGGSTNYGYTF

d_call: -
v_call: TRBV7-2
j_call: TRBJ2-5
cdr3_length: 12
clone_size: many
cdr3_nt: TGTGCCAGCAGCCCCTTCGGAGAGACCCAGTACTTC
cdr3_aa: CASSPFGETQYF

d_call: -
v_call: TRBV12-3/TRBV12-4
j_call: TRBJ1-5
cdr3_length: 14
clone_size: once
cdr3_nt: TGTGCCAGCAGTTTATTTGGGGTGAGGCAGCCCCAGCATTTT
cdr3_aa: CASSLFGVRQPQHF

d_call: TRBD1
v_call: TRBV12-3/TRBV12-4
j_call: TRBJ2-5
cdr3_length: 14
clone_size: -
cdr3_nt: TGTGCCAGCAGGGACAGGGGGGGCCAAGAGACCCAGTACTTC
cdr3_aa: CASRDRGGQETQYF

d_call: TRBD2
v_call: TRBV12-3/TRBV12-4
j_call: TRBJ2-7
cdr3_length: 15
clone_size: -
cdr3_nt: TGTGCCAGCAGTTTCTCTAGCGGGAGTGTCTACGAGCAGTACTTC
cdr3_aa: CASSFSSGSVYEQYF

d_call: TRBD2
v_call: TRBV6-2/TRBV6-3
j_call: TRBJ2-7
cdr3_length: 14
clone_size: many
cdr3_nt: TGTGCCAGCATCTCACTAGCGGGGCCTTACGAGCAGTACTTC
cdr3_aa: CASISLAGPYEQYF

d_call: TRBD1
v_call: TRBV7-2
j_call: TRBJ1-5
cdr3_length: 14
clone_size: -
cdr3_nt: TGTGCCAGCAGCTCCTACAGGGGTGGTCAGCCCCAGCATTTT
cdr3_aa: CASSSYRGGQPQHF

d_call: TRBD2
v_call: TRBV28
j_call: TRBJ2-5
cdr3_length: 15
clone_size: many
cdr3_nt: TGTGCCAGCAGTAGTAGCGGGGGCCGGGGAAGGACCCAGTACTTC
cdr3_aa: CASSSSGGRGRTQYF

d_call: -
v_call: TRBV20-1
j_call: TRBJ1-6
cdr3_length: 14
clone_size: many
cdr3_nt: TGCAGTGCCCTGGAGGGGAACTATAATTCACCCCTCCACTTT
cdr3_aa: CSALEGNYNSPLHF

d_call: TRBD1
v_call: TRBV28
j_call: TRBJ2-4
cdr3_length: 18
clone_size: many
cdr3_nt: TGTGCCAGCAGTCCTTCGATGACAGGGGGCCTGCGTAAAAACATTCAGTACTTC
cdr3_aa: CASSPSMTGGLRKNIQYF

d_call: TRBD2
v_call: TRBV12-3/TRBV12-4
j_call: TRBJ2-5
cdr3_length: 17
clone_size: -
cdr3_nt: TGTGCCAGCAGTCCCAGGCCAGCGGGAGGGCCTCAAGAGACCCAGTACTTC
cdr3_aa: CASSPRPAGGPQETQYF

d_call: TRBD2
v_call: TRBV5-1
j_call: TRBJ2-7
cdr3_length: 21
clone_size: many
cdr3_nt: TGCGCCAGCAGCTTGGGACAGGACCTTGGGCCGCTAGCGGGAGGGCCCTACGAGCAGTACTTC
cdr3_aa: CASSLGQDLGPLAGGPYEQYF

d_call: -
v_call: TRBV28
j_call: TRBJ1-1
cdr3_length: 15
clone_size: many
cdr3_nt: TGTGCCAGCATTCTTCCCGGGATAAGGAACACTGAAGCTTTCTTT
cdr3_aa: CASILPGIRNTEAFF

d_call: TRBD1
v_call: TRBV12-3/TRBV12-4
j_call: TRBJ2-2
cdr3_length: 15
clone_size: -
cdr3_nt: TGTGCCAGCAAAAAGGGACAGGGGGACACCGGGGAGCTGTTTTTT
cdr3_aa: CASKKGQGDTGELFF

d_call: -
v_call: TRBV30
j_call: TRBJ2-7
cdr3_length: 13
clone_size: many
cdr3_nt: TGTGCCTGGCAGAGTCAAAGGGGATACGAGCAGTACTTC
cdr3_aa: CAWQSQRGYEQYF

d_call: TRBD1
v_call: TRBV3-1
j_call: TRBJ1-2
cdr3_length: 16
clone_size: many
cdr3_nt: TGTGCCAGCAGCATTGGACAGGGAAAGAAGAACTATGGCTACACCTTC
cdr3_aa: CASSIGQGKKNYGYTF

d_call: -
v_call: TRBV12-3/TRBV12-4
j_call: TRBJ1-1
cdr3_length: 14
clone_size: -
cdr3_nt: TGTGCCAGCAGCCAACCCCCGACTCTGGATGAAGCTTTCTTT
cdr3_aa: CASSQPPTLDEAFF

d_call: -
v_call: TRBV20-1
j_call: TRBJ1-5
cdr3_length: 19
clone_size: many
cdr3_nt: TGCAGTGCTAGCGATCTTGGGGAACAGCCCGCTTATAGCAATCAGCCCCAGCATTTT
cdr3_aa: CSASDLGEQPAYSNQPQHF

d_call: -
v_call: TRBV4-1
j_call: TRBJ2-5
cdr3_length: 12
clone_size: -
cdr3_nt: TGCGCCAGCATGGGAGTGGGAGAGACCCAGTACTTC
cdr3_aa: CASMGVGETQYF

d_call: -
v_call: TRBV27
j_call: TRBJ2-7
cdr3_length: 12
clone_size: many
cdr3_nt: TGTGCCAGCAGAACCACAACGCGAGAGCAGTACTTC
cdr3_aa: CASRTTTREQYF

d_call: -
v_call: TRBV2
j_call: TRBJ1-6
cdr3_length: 16
clone_size: many
cdr3_nt: TGTGCCAGCAGTGAAACCCTGAGGGCCCAGGGGTCACCCCTCCACTTT
cdr3_aa: CASSETLRAQGSPLHF

d_call: -
v_call: TRBV6-1
j_call: TRBJ1-2
cdr3_length: 13
clone_size: few
cdr3_nt: TGTGCCAGCAGTGAAGGGGGCTTTGGAGGCTACACCTTC
cdr3_aa: CASSEGGFGGYTF

d_call: TRBD1
v_call: TRBV6-5
j_call: TRBJ2-7
cdr3_length: 15
clone_size: many
cdr3_nt: TGTGCCAGCAGGCCGGGACAGGGGGCCTCCTACGAGCAGTACTTC
cdr3_aa: CASRPGQGASYEQYF

d_call: -
v_call: TRBV11-2
j_call: TRBJ2-4
cdr3_length: 19
clone_size: many
cdr3_nt: TGTGCCAGCAGCCGCCCAGCAGCTTCAGGGGATCTAGCCAAAAACATTCAGTACTTC
cdr3_aa: CASSRPAASGDLAKNIQYF

d_call: -
v_call: TRBV15
j_call: TRBJ2-2
cdr3_length: 15
clone_size: -
cdr3_nt: TGTGCCACCAGCAGAGATCTTTCAGGCGCCGGGGAGCTGTTTTTT
cdr3_aa: CATSRDLSGAGELFF

d_call: -
v_call: TRBV24-1
j_call: TRBJ2-5
cdr3_length: 16
clone_size: many
cdr3_nt: TGTGCCACCAGTGATTTGAGGGACGATGCCTTGGAGACCCAGTACTTC
cdr3_aa: CATSDLRDDALETQYF

d_call: TRBD1
v_call: TRBV6-1
j_call: TRBJ1-2
cdr3_length: 15
clone_size: -
cdr3_nt: TGTGCCAGCAGTCCCAATACAGGGGGGAACTATGGCTACACCTTC
cdr3_aa: CASSPNTGGNYGYTF

d_call: -
v_call: TRBV6-1
j_call: TRBJ1-1
cdr3_length: 11
clone_size: many
cdr3_nt: TGTGCCAGCAGTGGTAGGGGTGAAGCTTTCTTT
cdr3_aa: CASSGRGEAFF

d_call: -
v_call: TRBV4-2
j_call: TRBJ1-6
cdr3_length: 16
clone_size: few
cdr3_nt: TGTGCCAGCAGCCAAGGCCGGGACCTAGGGAAATCACCCCTCCACTTT
cdr3_aa: CASSQGRDLGKSPLHF

d_call: TRBD1
v_call: TRBV11-3
j_call: TRBJ1-1
cdr3_length: 18
clone_size: many
cdr3_nt: TGTGCCAGCAGCTTAGGGGGGGCAGGGGGCGACTATAACACTGAAGCTTTCTTT
cdr3_aa: CASSLGGAGGDYNTEAFF

d_call: -
v_call: TRBV4-1
j_call: TRBJ2-7
cdr3_length: 13
clone_size: many
cdr3_nt: TGCGCCAGCAGCCAATTCACGAGTCTCGAGCAGTACTTC
cdr3_aa: CASSQFTSLEQYF

d_call: TRBD1
v_call: TRBV7-3
j_call: TRBJ1-2
cdr3_length: 13
clone_size: -
cdr3_nt: TGTGCCAGCAGCCCGGGACAGAACACGGGCTACACCTTC
cdr3_aa: CASSPGQNTGYTF

d_call: -
v_call: TRBV20-1
j_call: TRBJ2-5
cdr3_length: 14
clone_size: many
cdr3_nt: TGCAGTGCCGCGGGATCACGTTACCAAGAGACCCAGTACTTC
cdr3_aa: CSAAGSRYQETQYF

d_call: TRBD1
v_call: TRBV24-1
j_call: TRBJ1-5
cdr3_length: 15
clone_size: many
cdr3_nt: TGTGCCACCTCGAGTGGGACAGGGAAAAGTCAGCCCCAGCATTTT
cdr3_aa: CATSSGTGKSQPQHF

d_call: -
v_call: TRBV9
j_call: TRBJ1-5
cdr3_length: 13
clone_size: many
cdr3_nt: TGTGCCAGCAGCGCAGGGGTAAATCAGCCCCAGCATTTT
cdr3_aa: CASSAGVNQPQHF

d_call: TRBD1
v_call: TRBV27
j_call: TRBJ2-5
cdr3_length: 16
clone_size: many
cdr3_nt: TGTGCCAGCAGTCTACTACAGGGACAGGGGCAAGAGACCCAGTACTTC
cdr3_aa: CASSLLQGQGQETQYF

d_call: TRBD1
v_call: TRBV7-2
j_call: TRBJ1-5
cdr3_length: 15
clone_size: -
cdr3_nt: TGTGCCAGCAGCTTAGCGCGGGACAGGGGTCAGCCCCAGCATTTT
cdr3_aa: CASSLARDRGQPQHF

d_call: TRBD1
v_call: TRBV28
j_call: TRBJ1-3
cdr3_length: 15
clone_size: many
cdr3_nt: TGTGCCAGCTTAGACCGGGACAGGTCCTCAAACACCATATATTTT
cdr3_aa: CASLDRDRSSNTIYF

d_call: TRBD2
v_call: TRBV24-1
j_call: TRBJ2-5
cdr3_length: 15
clone_size: -
cdr3_nt: TGTGCCACCAGTGCCGGGACTAGCTTAGGGGAGACCCAGTACTTC
cdr3_aa: CATSAGTSLGETQYF

d_call: TRBD1
v_call: TRBV9
j_call: TRBJ1-1
cdr3_length: 13
clone_size: -
cdr3_nt: TGTGCCAGCAGCGTAGCGGACAGGGGTGGAGCTTTCTTT
cdr3_aa: CASSVADRGGAFF

d_call: -
v_call: TRBV7-2
j_call: TRBJ2-2
cdr3_length: 17
clone_size: many
cdr3_nt: TGTGCCAGCAGCTTAGCGGCCCGAGGACTGAACACCGGGGAGCTGTTTTTT
cdr3_aa: CASSLAARGLNTGELFF

d_call: -
v_call: TRBV19
j_call: TRBJ2-4
cdr3_length: 15
clone_size: -
cdr3_nt: TGTGCCAGTAGTATTTCAAGGCTAGCCAAAAACATTCAGTACTTC
cdr3_aa: CASSISRLAKNIQYF

d_call: -
v_call: TRBV28
j_call: TRBJ1-5
cdr3_length: 16
clone_size: -
cdr3_nt: TGTGCCAGCAGTTTACCATCAGGAAAGAGCAATCAGCCCCAGCATTTT
cdr3_aa: CASSLPSGKSNQPQHF

d_call: TRBD1
v_call: TRBV6-5
j_call: TRBJ1-5
cdr3_length: 13
clone_size: many
cdr3_nt: TGTGCCAGCAGTTGGGACAGGGTGCAGCCCCAGCATTTT
cdr3_aa: CASSWDRVQPQHF

d_call: TRBD1
v_call: TRBV29-1
j_call: TRBJ1-3
cdr3_length: 17
clone_size: many
cdr3_nt: TGCAGCGTTGAAGCGAGGCGGCAGGGGGCCTCTGGAAACACCATATATTTT
cdr3_aa: CSVEARRQGASGNTIYF

d_call: -
v_call: TRBV6-1
j_call: TRBJ1-6
cdr3_length: 16
clone_size: many
cdr3_nt: TGTGCCAGCGGGGATTCCCCCGGGCAGGAAATTTCACCCCTCCACTTT
cdr3_aa: CASGDSPGQEISPLHF

d_call: TRBD1
v_call: TRBV7-2
j_call: TRBJ2-5
cdr3_length: 16
clone_size: many
cdr3_nt: TGTGCCAGCAGCCCCCCCCGCCGGACAGGACAAGAGACCCAGTACTTC
cdr3_aa: CASSPPRRTGQETQYF

d_call: -
v_call: TRBV12-3/TRBV12-4
j_call: TRBJ2-6
cdr3_length: 17
clone_size: many
cdr3_nt: TGTGCCAGCAGTTACCGGAGGGCGAGCTCTGGGGCCAACGTCCTGACTTTC
cdr3_aa: CASSYRRASSGANVLTF

d_call: -
v_call: TRBV11-2
j_call: TRBJ2-5
cdr3_length: 14
clone_size: many
cdr3_nt: TGTGCCAGCAGCCCCCGAGAGGATGGAGAGACCCAGTACTTC
cdr3_aa: CASSPREDGETQYF